Listed here are 25 T cell receptor beta chains from one sample, sequenced in a study of shared clonotypes between healthy human individuals. Sequencing was performed with immunoSEQ multiplex PCR; in TCRdb, only in-frame clones are kept and a portion is missing. The sample includes a few million clones, approximately 96% of them seen just once. The sequenced material came from naive CD4+ T cells sorted from blood. This sample's subset: CD45RA+ positively selected. Every receptor here comes from a man younger than 35 in good health.

The chain combines TRBV2 with TRBJ1-3; D call uncertain. Germline V gene lookup returns CDR1 SNHLY and CDR2 FYNNEI. This CDR3 is 13 amino acids long. V was shortened by 9 bases and J by 0 bases, with 9 bases between the two germline ends. CDR3 in DNA: TGTGCCAGTCACAGAAACTCTGGAAACACCATATATTTT. It specifies CASHRNSGNTIYF.

This chain links TRBV11-2 with TRBJ2-3; tentative D call: TRBD2 (6 bases). Germline lookup yields CDR1 SGHAT and CDR2 FQNNGV. This CDR3 contains 15 residues. Trimming removed 5 bases at V and 6 bases at J, with 18 bases between. CDR3 sequence (DNA): TGTGCCAGCAGCCCTCTGGGCGGGGCCTGGGATACGCAGTATTTT. Translating it yields CASSPLGGAWDTQYF.

In regard to this clone: Distinct nucleotide sequences in the sample also encode this CDR3. The chain uses TRBV25-1 and TRBJ1-3; no reliable D call. The ends were cut back, 2 bases at V and 0 bases at J, with 8 bases in the middle. CDR1 MGHDK and CDR2 SYGVNS come from the germline V gene. This CDR3 contains 15 residues. CDR3 nucleotide sequence: TGTGCCAGCAGTGAAAGTGGAAGCTCTGGAAACACCATATATTTT. It encodes CASSESGSSGNTIYF. The complete variable domain, with remaining parts taken from reference TRBV25-1 and TRBJ1-3, reads EADIYQTPRYLVIGTGKKITLECSQTMGHDKMYWYQQDPGMELHLIHYSYGVNSTEKGDLSSESTVSRIRTEHFPLTLESARPSHTSQYLCASSESGSSGNTIYFGEGSWLTVV.

This clone was picked up one time. DNA of the CDR3: TGTGCCAGCAGCTTAGCCGGGATAGACGAGCAGTACTTC. Translated, it gives CASSLAGIDEQYF. V and J are TRBV7-6 and TRBJ2-7, with D possibly being TRBD2 (5 bases). This CDR3 contains 13 residues. V lost 0 bases, J lost 5 bases, and 8 bases lay in between. Germline V gene lookup returns CDR1 SGHVS and CDR2 FNYEAQ.

The J gene is TRBJ2-7, the V gene TRBV27; 7 bases are a match to TRBD2. CDR1 and CDR2 (germline): MNHEY, SMNVEV (reference sequence). With 6 bases clipped from V and 6 bases from J, the junction kept 8 bases outside the gene matches. The CDR3 is made up of 13 amino acids. The CDR3: CASSPGGSAEQYF. CDR3 DNA: TGTGCCAGCAGCCCTGGCGGGAGCGCCGAGCAGTACTTC.

V usage is TRBV25-1 and J usage is TRBJ2-4; D unclear. Germline values: CDR1 MGHDK, CDR2 SYGVNS. The CDR3 spans 15 residues. V lost 3 bases and J lost 3, with 12 bases in between. CDR3 DNA: TGTGCCAGCAGTGACCCAAATGACCTCAAAAACATTCAGTACTTC. Its protein product is CASSDPNDLKNIQYF.

The chain combines TRBV6-4 with TRBJ2-1; the D gene is possibly TRBD2 (6 bases). The CDR3 contains 16 residues. V dropped 2 bases and J dropped 2 bases, with 13 bases sitting between them. Per germline, CDR1 MRHNA and CDR2 SNTAGT. CDR3: CASSDPTRRAYNEQFF. The CDR3 DNA follows: TGTGCCAGCAGTGACCCGACAAGGAGGGCCTACAATGAGCAGTTCTTC.

V gene TRBV11-3 combines with J gene TRBJ1-1; D possibly corresponds to TRBD1 (5 bases). The germline V gene encodes CDR1 SGHNT and CDR2 YENEEA. This CDR3 region has 16 residues. Trimming left V 5 bases short and J 3 bases short, with 19 bases between. CDR3 coding DNA: TGTGCCAGCAGCGCGACGGGGGGAAAGGCGGACACTGAAGCTTTCTTT. It codes for CASSATGGKADTEAFF.

V usage is TRBV25-1 and J usage is TRBJ1-4, with no clear D. Trimming stripped 6 bases from V and 4 bases from J, with 15 bases between. Germline loops: CDR1 MGHDK, CDR2 SYGVNS. The CDR3 contains 15 residues. CDR3 coding DNA: TGTGCCAGCAGAGGCCCTCACGTGCTTAATGAAAAACTGTTTTTT. Amino acids: CASRGPHVLNEKLFF.

V gene TRBV7-9 combines with J gene TRBJ1-4; the D gene is possibly TRBD1 (5 bases). The CDR3 has 15 amino acids. The germline gives CDR1 SEHNR, CDR2 FQNEAQ (reference sequence). Trimming removed 4 bases from V and 5 bases from J, with 14 bases in between. The CDR3 spells CASSSPGTLNEKLFF. The CDR3 bases are TGTGCCAGCAGCTCGCCCGGGACTCTGAATGAAAAACTGTTTTTT.

V is TRBV18 and J is TRBJ2-3; 8 nucleotides agree with TRBD1. This CDR3 region has 15 residues. From germline, CDR1 is KGHSH and CDR2 LQKENI. With V trimmed by 4 bases and J by 8 bases, 11 bases remained unmatched. The CDR3 bases are TGTGCCAGCTCACTCATTCAGGGGGCACCGGGTACGCAGTATTTT. As protein: CASSLIQGAPGTQYF. The full variable domain, with the rest looked up from reference TRBV18 and TRBJ2-3, is NAGVMQNPRHLVRRRGQEARLRCSPMKGHSHVYWYRQLPEEGLKFMVYLQKENIIDESGMPKERFSAEFPKEGPSILRIQQVVRGDSAAYFCASSLIQGAPGTQYFGPGTRLTVL.

The CDR3 here is CASNPSGDPDTQYF. DNA of the CDR3: TGCGCCAGCAACCCTTCGGGAGACCCCGATACGCAGTATTTT. V and J are TRBV10-2 and TRBJ2-3, with TRBD2 as a possible D gene (6 bases). This CDR3 comprises 14 residues. Between the trimmed V and J ends, which lost 7 bases and 6 bases, there was a span of 17 bases. Germline CDR1 and CDR2: WSHSY and SAAADI.

This clone was recorded once. This chain uses TRBV9 with TRBJ1-3, with D uncertain. The CDR3 has 15 amino acids. V was cut by 3 bases and J by 2 bases, with 12 bases left in between. Germline V lookup: CDR1 SGDLS, CDR2 YYNGEE. CDR3 DNA: TGTGCCAGCAGCGCCGCCCAGGTTACTGGAAACACCATATATTTT. It translates to CASSAAQVTGNTIYF.

The chain uses TRBV5-1 and TRBJ2-7; 12 nucleotides align to TRBD1. Germline assignment: CDR1 SGHRS and CDR2 YFSETQ. V was clipped by 3 bases and J by 4 bases; unmatched bases: 8. This CDR3 has 16 residues. The DNA of the CDR3 is TGCGCCAGCAGCTGGGCCGGGACAGGGGGCCTTTACGAGCAGTACTTC. It encodes CASSWAGTGGLYEQYF.

CDR3 region: CASSPDQMAGGANVLTF. CDR3 coding DNA: TGCGCCAGCAGCCCCGATCAGATGGCCGGGGGGGCCAACGTCCTGACTTTC. This chain links TRBV5-1 with TRBJ2-6; D is unresolved. The germline V gene encodes CDR1 SGHRS and CDR2 YFSETQ. V lost 4 bases, J lost 4 bases, and 18 bases lay in between. CDR3 length equals 17 residues.

The J gene is TRBJ2-5, the V gene TRBV6-5; D may be TRBD2 (5 bases). The CDR3 extends over 15 amino acids. The ends were cut back, 5 bases at V and 5 bases at J, with 18 bases in the middle. From germline, CDR1 is MNHEY and CDR2 SVGAGI. CDR3 sequence (DNA): TGTGCCAGCAGTACCAACACTGGAGGTACCGAGACCCAGTACTTC. This codes for CASSTNTGGTETQYF.

The chain combines TRBV19 with TRBJ1-6, with 7 bases fitting TRBD1. CDR3 length equals 16 residues. V shed 3 bases and J 6 bases; nucleotides not matched to a gene: 8. The germline V gene encodes CDR1 LNHDA and CDR2 SQIVND (reference sequence). The CDR3 region is CASSIQGGSLNSPLHF. The CDR3 DNA is TGTGCCAGTAGTATCCAGGGGGGAAGCCTTAATTCACCCCTCCACTTT. The complete variable domain, with remaining parts taken from reference TRBV19 and TRBJ1-6, reads DGGITQSPKYLFRKEGQNVTLSCEQNLNHDAMYWYRQDPGQGLRLIYYSQIVNDFQKGDIAEGYSVSREKKESFPLTVTSAQKNPTAFYLCASSIQGGSLNSPLHFGNGTRLTVT.

V is TRBV10-3 and J is TRBJ1-1; 9 bases agree with TRBD1. Germline CDR1 is ENHRY and CDR2 is SYGVKD. The J segment lost 6 bases and the V segment lost 8 bases, leaving 4 bases of the junction unmatched. The CDR3 extends over 12 amino acids. The CDR3: CAIGDREAEAFF. CDR3 nucleotide sequence: TGTGCCATCGGGGACAGGGAAGCTGAAGCTTTCTTT.

The V gene is TRBV30, the J gene TRBJ2-5, with 9 bases that match TRBD2. There are 16 residues in the CDR3. Germline V gene data show CDR1 as GTSNPN and CDR2 as SVGIG (reference sequence). With V trimmed by 4 bases and J by 7 bases, 16 bases remained unmatched. The CDR3 DNA reads as TGTGCCTGGACTCAGGGGACTAGCACCTTGGGTGGGACCCAGTACTTC. It specifies CAWTQGTSTLGGTQYF.

The chain links TRBV4-1 to TRBJ1-2; D perhaps matches TRBD1 (5 bases). Germline CDR1 is MGHRA and CDR2 is YSYEKL. V lost 0 bases to trimming and J lost 4 bases, with 12 bases between them. This CDR3 is 15 amino acids long. The CDR3 region is CASSQDSRGGYGYTF. CDR3 DNA sequence: TGCGCCAGCAGCCAAGATTCTAGGGGCGGCTATGGCTACACCTTC.

V usage is TRBV6-6 and J usage is TRBJ1-1; 8 bases are a match to TRBD1. The CDR3 has 16 amino acids. The junction had 8 bases not matched to a gene; V was cut back by 4 bases and J by 1 base. Germline CDR1 MNHNY, CDR2 SVGAGI (reference sequence). The CDR3 DNA follows: TGTGCCAGCAGTTCGCGGCAGGGGGCGCGGAACACTGAAGCTTTCTTT. Translation gives CASSSRQGARNTEAFF.

A note on this clone: Other DNA sequences in the same sample also yield this CDR3. The J gene is TRBJ2-2, the V gene TRBV5-4; weak D call: TRBD1 (6 bases). Germline CDR1 reads SGHNT; CDR2 reads YYREEE (reference sequence). The CDR3 totals 15 residues. Trimming left V 4 bases short and J 0 bases short, with 10 bases between. CDR3 nucleotide sequence: TGTGCCAGCAGCCTACAGGGTCCGAACACCGGGGAGCTGTTTTTT. Translation: CASSLQGPNTGELFF.

The chain is built from TRBV6-1 and TRBJ2-3; TRBD2 is a possible D gene (6 bases). The CDR3 has 13 residues. Trimming removed 6 bases from V and 2 bases from J, with 9 bases in between. From germline, CDR1 is MNHNS and CDR2 SASEGT. The CDR3: CASRRDSTDTQYF. CDR3 coding DNA: TGTGCCAGCAGGAGGGACTCCACAGATACGCAGTATTTT.

Comment on this clone: The sample contains more than one DNA sequence encoding this CDR3. This chain links TRBV4-1 with TRBJ1-5; no clear D gene. This CDR3 has 16 residues. V gave up 0 bases and J gave up 0 bases, with 9 bases separating them. Germline assignment: CDR1 MGHRA and CDR2 YSYEKL. The DNA for the CDR3 is TGCGCCAGCAGCCAAGATCGCGACTATAGCAATCAGCCCCAGCATTTT. It yields the protein CASSQDRDYSNQPQHF.

The chain employs TRBV19 and TRBJ1-3; 7 nucleotides line up with TRBD1. Germline V lookup: CDR1 LNHDA, CDR2 SQIVND (reference sequence). V trimming: 5 bases; J trimming: 2 bases; junction bases outside the gene matches: 9. The CDR3 spans 16 residues. For the CDR3, the DNA is TGTGCCAGTAGTCCAACAGGGGCGCGGGCTGGAAACACCATATATTTT. Its protein product is CASSPTGARAGNTIYF.